A single sample is the source of the 17 T cell receptor beta chains below, sequenced in a study of blood T cell repertoires in COVID-19. Assay used: immunoSEQ multiplex PCR; TCRdb lists only in-frame clones, some missing. This sample has around 220,000 clones, with 86% found just once. The sequenced sample was peripheral blood. The source of these receptors is a woman in her fifties or sixties with COVID-19, enrolled during active disease.

The chain couples TRBV10-3 to TRBJ1-1, with D tentatively TRBD1 (5 bases). Germline CDR1 and CDR2: ENHRY and SYGVKD. The CDR3 totals 15 residues. V was clipped by 4 bases and J by 5 bases, with 17 bases between them. The CDR3 coding sequence is TGTGCCATCAGTGGTTCCGGGACTAAGGAGACTGAAGCTTTCTTT. Encoded protein: CAISGSGTKETEAFF.

The rearrangement uses TRBV10-3 and TRBJ2-3; perhaps TRBD2 as D (6 bases). The ends were cut back, 6 bases at V and 6 bases at J, with 16 bases in the middle. Germline V gene data show CDR1 as ENHRY and CDR2 as SYGVKD. CDR3 size: 14 residues. This CDR3 is CAIRDTSLGDTQYF. DNA of the CDR3: TGTGCCATCAGAGACACTAGCCTTGGTGATACGCAGTATTTT.

The chain couples TRBV6-2 or TRBV6-3 to TRBJ2-3; no firm D call. Germline values: CDR1 MNHEY, CDR2 SVGEGT. The CDR3 consists of 15 residues. V gave up 0 bases and J gave up 4 bases, with 11 bases separating them. Written as DNA, the CDR3 is TGTGCCAGCAGTTACTCCAATCCGGTCGCAGATACGCAGTATTTT. Its protein is CASSYSNPVADTQYF.

The CDR3 bases are TGTGCTAGTGGTTTGGGCCGGGACTCCTACGAGCAGTACTTC. It encodes CASGLGRDSYEQYF. This chain uses TRBV12-5 with TRBJ2-7, with D possibly TRBD2 on 5 matching bases. With 1 base removed from V and 0 bases from J, the gap between germline ends came to 7 bases. CDR3 size: 14 residues. CDR1 LGHNT and CDR2 FRNRAP come from the germline V gene.

This clone was seen a single time. The chain uses TRBV6-6 and TRBJ2-5; 8 bases fit TRBD1. J was trimmed by 2 bases and V by 5 bases; bases with no gene match: 10. The CDR3 sequence is 16 residues long. Looked up from germline, CDR1 is MNHNY and CDR2 is SVGAGI (reference sequence). The CDR3 sequence is CASSRETGVRQETQYF. The CDR3 DNA sequence: TGTGCCAGCAGTCGAGAGACAGGGGTCAGGCAAGAGACCCAGTACTTC.

The chain combines TRBV29-1 with TRBJ1-2; D gene ambiguous. Germline V gene data show CDR1 as SQVTM and CDR2 as ANQGSEA. The CDR3 is 12 residues long. The V end lost 3 bases, the J end lost 3 bases, and 8 bases lay between the germline ends. The CDR3 coding sequence is TGCAGCGTTGATCGGAGGGACTATGGCTACACCTTC. As protein: CSVDRRDYGYTF.

This clone has just one count. The V gene is TRBV9, the J gene TRBJ1-3; tentatively, D is TRBD1 (5 bases). CDR1 is SGDLS, CDR2 YYNGEE, per germline. The V end was cut by 4 bases, the J end by 3 bases, with 11 bases between. The CDR3 sequence is 14 residues long. The CDR3 DNA sequence: TGTGCCAGCAGCCCTTCGGGGGGTGGAAACACCATATATTTT. Translation gives CASSPSGGGNTIYF.

This rearrangement joins TRBV7-8 to TRBJ2-2; D may be TRBD1 (7 bases). Between the trimmed V and J ends, which lost 3 bases and 1 base, there was a span of 12 bases. Looked up from germline, CDR1 is SGHVS and CDR2 is FQNEAQ. The CDR3 is 16 amino acids. The DNA of the CDR3 is TGTGCCAGCAGCTTGCAGGGGGGTGGGAACACCGGGGAGCTGTTTTTT. It translates to CASSLQGGGNTGELFF.

The genes are TRBV12-1 and TRBJ2-4; the table's D gene call, TRBD1, was not cross checked with the DNA. TRBV12-1 is classified as a pseudogene. There are 19 residues in the CDR3. The CDR3 coding sequence is TGTGCCAGCAGCTCCCCCGGGACAGGGGGCGTCGGGCCCAAAAACATTCAGTACTTC. Its protein product is CASSSPGTGGVGPKNIQYF.

For the CDR3, the DNA is TGTGCCAGCAGACTCCGGGCGGGAACCGGGGAGCTGTTTTTT. As protein: CASRLRAGTGELFF. J is TRBJ2-2 and V is TRBV6-5; D perhaps matches TRBD2 (6 bases). V lost 6 bases, J lost 5 bases, and 13 bases lay in between. CDR1 is MNHEY and CDR2 is SVGAGI in the germline V gene. The CDR3 sequence is 14 residues long.

This chain uses TRBV9 with TRBJ2-2; D is unresolved. This CDR3 spans 12 amino acids. Germline V lookup: CDR1 SGDLS, CDR2 YYNGEE. Trimming took off 2 bases at V and 6 bases at J, with 5 bases between the two ends. CDR3 coding DNA: TGTGCCAGCAGCGTTCTACCCGGGGAGCTGTTTTTT. Translating it yields CASSVLPGELFF.

This chain links TRBV27 with TRBJ2-1, with 7 bases matching TRBD2. The CDR3 is 16 amino acids. V trimming: 3 bases; J trimming: 9 bases; junction bases outside the gene matches: 14. CDR1 and CDR2 from the germline V gene are MNHEY and SMNVEV (reference sequence). CDR3 DNA sequence: TGTGCCAGCAGTTTTATTGCGGGGGACCAAGGACGTGAGCAGTTCTTC. The encoded protein is CASSFIAGDQGREQFF.

This clone was recorded a few times. The chain is built from TRBV25-1 and TRBJ1-1; no clear D gene. The CDR3 spans 13 residues. From germline, CDR1 is MGHDK and CDR2 SYGVNS. The V and J ends lost 6 bases and 1 base respectively, with 9 bases between them. The CDR3 is CASSSTGNTEAFF. Written as DNA, the CDR3 is TGTGCCAGCAGCTCTACGGGGAACACTGAAGCTTTCTTT.

The chain recombines TRBV7-2 with TRBJ2-7, with TRBD2 matching 14 bases. CDR3 length: 15 residues. V was clipped by 5 bases and J by 2 bases; unmatched bases: 2. Germline V CDR1 and CDR2: SGHTA, FQGNSA. The CDR3 loop is CASSPTSGGAYEQYF. In DNA form, the CDR3 reads TGTGCCAGCAGCCCGACTAGCGGGGGGGCCTACGAGCAGTACTTC.

V usage is TRBV13 and J usage is TRBJ2-1; 8 nucleotides align to TRBD1. V trimming: 5 bases; J trimming: 3 bases; junction bases outside the gene matches: 6. The germline V gene encodes CDR1 PRHDT and CDR2 FYEKMQ (reference sequence). CDR3 length equals 15 residues. The CDR3, as DNA: TGTGCCAGCAGCCCGCCCGGGACAGGCTACAATGAGCAGTTCTTC. Protein: CASSPPGTGYNEQFF.

The chain joins TRBV2 to TRBJ1-2; D unresolved. CDR1 is SNHLY and CDR2 is FYNNEI in the germline V gene. V dropped 3 bases and J dropped 3 bases, with 5 bases sitting between them. The CDR3 length is 12 residues. CDR3 residues: CASSDYYYGYTF. CDR3 DNA sequence: TGTGCCAGCAGTGACTACTACTATGGCTACACCTTC.

The chain links TRBV28 to TRBJ2-7, with D unclear. CDR3 length: 8 residues. Germline V CDR1 and CDR2: MDHEN, SYDVKM. This CDR3 reads CADWLNIV. In DNA form, the CDR3 reads TGTGCCGACTGGCTTAACATTGTC.